This T cell receptor (beta chain) was recovered during a study of patients and donors after allogeneic stem cell transplantation. TCRdb reprocessed the RT-PCR reads via MiXCR and lists one record per CDR3 protein. The sample yields a few hundred thousand distinct CDR3 sequences, about 37% seen once. This clonotype has at least ten counts. Sequencing input: blood, either unsorted or a sorted T cell fraction (not recorded which). The clonotype comes from a human donor who was either an allogeneic HSCT recipient or a stem cell or donor lymphocyte infusion donor (not recorded which). It is not recorded whose cells these are; they may come from a transplant donor.

CDR3 loop: CSAAGTYEQYF. The CDR3 DNA is TGCAGTGCTGCAGGGACCTACGAGCAGTACTTC. This chain connects TRBV20-1 to TRBJ2-7; a possible D gene is TRBD1 (5 bases). The CDR3 has 11 residues. Germline V lookup: CDR1 DFQATT, CDR2 SNEGSKA (reference sequence). Trimming cost V 5 bases and J 2 bases, with 7 bases left between them.